A selection of T cell receptor beta chains follows, all from one sample in a study of T-cell reconstitution after alpha-beta-depleted transplantation in children. TCRdb called the PCR reads again in MiXCR, with one record for every CDR3 protein. Here the sample spans 4,500 to 5,000 distinct CDR3 sequences, around 7% being singletons. The sample was PBMCs, mostly from graft donor cells, taken 60 days after TCRalphabeta/CD19-depleted stem cell transplant. The receptors here all came from a boy younger than two who had a stem cell transplant for SCID, so the T cells may come from the graft donor. The CDR3 runs from the conserved cysteine through the conserved F or W. A D gene is named only where the DNA matches it firmly. Where a row states a size, it is once, few, many or the class of an expanded clone; other rows omit it.

j_call: TRBJ1-2; d_call: .; v_call: TRBV12-3/TRBV12-4; clone_size: .; cdr3_aa: CASSLAAGDGYTF; cdr3_nt: TGTGCCAGCAGTTTAGCGGCAGGGGATGGCTACACCTTC
j_call: TRBJ1-1; d_call: .; v_call: TRBV18; clone_size: .; cdr3_aa: CASSPRAAEAFF; cdr3_nt: TGTGCCAGCTCACCACGGGCAGCCGAAGCTTTCTTT
j_call: TRBJ1-5; d_call: TRBD1; v_call: TRBV6-6; clone_size: many; cdr3_aa: CATAAFPQFGTGGQPQHF; cdr3_nt: TGTGCCACCGCCGCTTTTCCTCAGTTCGGGACAGGGGGTCAGCCCCAGCATTTT
j_call: TRBJ1-2; d_call: TRBD1; v_call: TRBV19; clone_size: .; cdr3_aa: CASTLRQGRSEGYTF; cdr3_nt: TGTGCCAGTACCCTTCGACAGGGAAGATCGGAGGGCTACACCTTC
j_call: TRBJ1-4; d_call: .; v_call: TRBV7-9; clone_size: many; cdr3_aa: CASSQSQGPGPEKLFF; cdr3_nt: TGTGCCAGCAGCCAGTCTCAAGGGCCCGGCCCTGAAAAACTGTTTTTT
j_call: TRBJ1-1; d_call: .; v_call: TRBV6-5; clone_size: many; cdr3_aa: CASSYWANTEAFF; cdr3_nt: TGTGCCAGCAGTTATTGGGCGAACACTGAAGCTTTCTTT
j_call: TRBJ1-1; d_call: .; v_call: TRBV6-2/TRBV6-3; clone_size: many; cdr3_aa: CASSYRFELQVNTEAFF; cdr3_nt: TGTGCCAGCAGTTACCGCTTTGAATTACAGGTGAACACTGAAGCTTTCTTT
j_call: TRBJ2-2; d_call: TRBD2; v_call: TRBV10-3; clone_size: large; cdr3_aa: CAISLGLADTGELFF; cdr3_nt: TGTGCCATCAGCTTGGGACTAGCGGACACCGGGGAGCTGTTTTTT
j_call: TRBJ2-1; d_call: .; v_call: TRBV5-3; clone_size: medium-sized; cdr3_aa: CASRLQGCEQFF; cdr3_nt: TGTGCCAGCCGGCTTCAAGGGTGTGAGCAGTTCTTC
j_call: TRBJ1-6; d_call: TRBD1; v_call: TRBV10-3; clone_size: medium-sized; cdr3_aa: CAINPGGYNSPLHF; cdr3_nt: TGTGCCATCAATCCAGGGGGCTATAATTCACCCCTCCACTTT
j_call: TRBJ1-3; d_call: .; v_call: TRBV20-1; clone_size: many; cdr3_aa: CSGRGSGNTIYF; cdr3_nt: TGCAGTGGCCGGGGGTCTGGAAACACCATATATTTT
j_call: TRBJ1-6; d_call: .; v_call: TRBV6-1; clone_size: .; cdr3_aa: CASRKRGVVSLHF; cdr3_nt: TGTGCCAGCAGAAAGCGAGGGGTAGTGTCCCTCCACTTT
j_call: TRBJ1-5; d_call: .; v_call: TRBV5-5; clone_size: many; cdr3_aa: CASSPFSQRQPQHF; cdr3_nt: TGTGCCAGCAGCCCCTTCAGTCAGCGCCAGCCCCAGCATTTT
j_call: TRBJ1-5; d_call: .; v_call: TRBV6-5; clone_size: many; cdr3_aa: CASSQGSNQPQHF; cdr3_nt: TGTGCCAGCAGCCAAGGGTCCAATCAGCCCCAGCATTTT
j_call: TRBJ1-6; d_call: .; v_call: TRBV6-5; clone_size: many; cdr3_aa: CASSYSSSLYSPLHF; cdr3_nt: TGTGCCAGCAGTTACTCGAGCAGTCTCTATTCACCCCTCCACTTT
j_call: TRBJ2-3; d_call: .; v_call: TRBV6-5; clone_size: medium-sized; cdr3_aa: CASSYRRAGTDTQYF; cdr3_nt: TGTGCCAGCAGTTACCGGCGGGCCGGCACAGATACGCAGTATTTT
j_call: TRBJ2-7; d_call: .; v_call: TRBV27; clone_size: medium-sized; cdr3_aa: CASSLVGRYEQYF; cdr3_nt: TGTGCCAGCAGTTTGGTAGGCCGCTACGAGCAGTACTTC
j_call: TRBJ2-7; d_call: TRBD1; v_call: TRBV29-1; clone_size: medium-sized; cdr3_aa: CSVYTGQGLIEQYF; cdr3_nt: TGCAGCGTTTATACGGGACAGGGGCTCATCGAGCAGTACTTC
j_call: TRBJ2-2; d_call: .; v_call: TRBV9; clone_size: medium-sized; cdr3_aa: CASRLMGPGSTGELFF; cdr3_nt: TGTGCCAGCAGGCTCATGGGACCCGGTTCCACCGGGGAGCTGTTTTTT
j_call: TRBJ2-2; d_call: TRBD2; v_call: TRBV6-5; clone_size: many; cdr3_aa: CASSYSGGGGELFF; cdr3_nt: TGTGCCAGCAGTTACTCCGGGGGGGGCGGGGAGCTGTTTTTT
j_call: TRBJ2-1; d_call: .; v_call: TRBV6-6; clone_size: medium-sized; cdr3_aa: CASSYHSLSNEQFF; cdr3_nt: TGTGCCAGCAGTTACCATTCGCTCTCGAATGAGCAGTTCTTC
j_call: TRBJ2-7; d_call: .; v_call: TRBV27; clone_size: many; cdr3_aa: CASSLGFYEQYF; cdr3_nt: TGTGCCAGCAGTTTAGGCTTCTACGAGCAGTACTTC
j_call: TRBJ1-1; d_call: .; v_call: TRBV6-5; clone_size: medium-sized; cdr3_aa: CASRSTAEEAFF; cdr3_nt: TGTGCCAGCAGGTCCACAGCTGAAGAAGCTTTCTTT
j_call: TRBJ2-5; d_call: .; v_call: TRBV29-1; clone_size: medium-sized; cdr3_aa: CSVGWETQYF; cdr3_nt: TGCAGCGTTGGGTGGGAGACCCAGTACTTC
j_call: TRBJ2-1; d_call: .; v_call: TRBV3-1; clone_size: .; cdr3_aa: CACSKQGHWESYNEQFF; cdr3_nt: TGTGCCTGCTCCAAGCAGGGCCATTGGGAATCCTACAATGAGCAGTTCTTC
j_call: TRBJ1-2; d_call: .; v_call: TRBV6-4; clone_size: many; cdr3_aa: CASSDSSRGGALDYGYTF; cdr3_nt: TGTGCCAGCAGTGACTCTTCGAGGGGGGGGGCGTTGGACTATGGCTACACCTTC
j_call: TRBJ2-1; d_call: TRBD2; v_call: TRBV5-4; clone_size: few; cdr3_aa: CASSRLAGGPFPNNEQFF; cdr3_nt: TGTGCCAGCAGTAGACTAGCGGGGGGCCCTTTTCCTAACAATGAGCAGTTCTTC
j_call: TRBJ2-7; d_call: TRBD1; v_call: TRBV5-1; clone_size: medium-sized; cdr3_aa: CASSWGQVRHYEQYF; cdr3_nt: TGCGCCAGCAGCTGGGGACAGGTCCGTCACTACGAGCAGTACTTC
j_call: TRBJ2-3; d_call: .; v_call: TRBV12-3/TRBV12-4; clone_size: medium-sized; cdr3_aa: CASSFRGWGTDTQYF; cdr3_nt: TGTGCCAGCAGTTTTCGGGGGTGGGGGACAGATACGCAGTATTTT
j_call: TRBJ1-2; d_call: .; v_call: TRBV3-1; clone_size: many; cdr3_aa: CASSQLGAGWYGYTF; cdr3_nt: TGTGCCAGCAGCCAACTAGGGGCAGGTTGGTATGGCTACACCTTC
j_call: TRBJ1-3; d_call: .; v_call: TRBV24-1; clone_size: medium-sized; cdr3_aa: CATSDLGNTIYF; cdr3_nt: TGTGCCACCAGTGATTTGGGAAACACCATATATTTT
j_call: TRBJ2-7; d_call: .; v_call: TRBV6-1; clone_size: many; cdr3_aa: CASSDNSRGGISYEQYF; cdr3_nt: TGTGCCAGCAGTGACAATTCGAGGGGGGGAATTTCCTACGAGCAGTACTTC
j_call: TRBJ2-2; d_call: TRBD1; v_call: TRBV11-2; clone_size: large; cdr3_aa: CASSWTGNTGELFF; cdr3_nt: TGTGCCAGCTCCTGGACAGGAAACACCGGGGAGCTGTTTTTT
j_call: TRBJ1-3; d_call: .; v_call: TRBV13; clone_size: medium-sized; cdr3_aa: CASRQGMPGNTIYF; cdr3_nt: TGTGCCAGCAGACAGGGAATGCCTGGAAACACCATATATTTT
j_call: TRBJ1-2; d_call: .; v_call: TRBV5-4; clone_size: many; cdr3_aa: CASSLAGGYTF; cdr3_nt: TGTGCCAGCAGCTTGGCGGGAGGCTACACCTTC
j_call: TRBJ2-1; d_call: .; v_call: TRBV12-3/TRBV12-4; clone_size: once; cdr3_aa: CATWGQGEQFF; cdr3_nt: TGTGCCACCTGGGGGCAAGGTGAGCAGTTCTTC
j_call: TRBJ2-1; d_call: TRBD2; v_call: TRBV3-1; clone_size: .; cdr3_aa: CATCNEGQREHYNEQFF; cdr3_nt: TGTGCCACCTGCAACGAGGGCCAGCGGGAACACTACAATGAGCAGTTCTTC
j_call: TRBJ2-7; d_call: TRBD1; v_call: TRBV27; clone_size: many; cdr3_aa: CASSLRNRQGLGYEQYF; cdr3_nt: TGTGCCAGCAGTTTAAGAAACCGACAGGGTCTGGGCTACGAGCAGTACTTC
j_call: TRBJ2-7; d_call: .; v_call: TRBV4-2; clone_size: medium-sized; cdr3_aa: CASSQDWAASIFYEQYF; cdr3_nt: TGTGCCAGCAGCCAAGATTGGGCAGCGAGCATTTTCTACGAGCAGTACTTC
j_call: TRBJ2-2; d_call: TRBD1; v_call: TRBV5-5; clone_size: .; cdr3_aa: CAISPGKDRGSWTGELFF; cdr3_nt: TGTGCCATCAGCCCCGGCAAGGACAGGGGGTCATGGACCGGGGAGCTGTTTTTT
j_call: TRBJ2-7; d_call: .; v_call: TRBV7-9; clone_size: medium-sized; cdr3_aa: CASSFGFYYEQYF; cdr3_nt: TGTGCCAGCAGCTTTGGGTTCTATTACGAGCAGTACTTC
j_call: TRBJ2-7; d_call: .; v_call: TRBV18; clone_size: many; cdr3_aa: CASSPQSHEQYF; cdr3_nt: TGTGCCAGCTCACCACAATCTCACGAGCAGTACTTC
j_call: TRBJ2-5; d_call: .; v_call: TRBV10-3; clone_size: medium-sized; cdr3_aa: CAIRGTSQETQYF; cdr3_nt: TGTGCCATCAGGGGGACTTCCCAAGAGACCCAGTACTTC